The present T cell receptor (beta chain) was sequenced within a study of T cell responses to AZD1222 COVID-19 vaccine. The V and J ends lost 5 bases and 2 bases, in that order; junction bases with no gene match: 3. CDR1 and CDR2 from the germline V gene are SGHTA and FQGNSA. CDR3 length equals 15 residues. In regard to this clone: Its antigen is not known.

Overall study results and limits: CD4 TCRs covered the whole spike, strongest at regions 160-218 and 743-854.

The method was immunoSEQ multiplex PCR; TCRdb's version includes in-frame clones alone and lacks a portion of them. Seen here are approximately 110,000 clones, 88% observed once, and the top ten hold 4.4%. This specimen consisted of peripheral blood, obtained on day 0 of AZD1222 vaccination. This receptor was taken from an adult in good health. The chain joins TRBV7-2 to TRBJ1-4; 9 nucleotides match TRBD1. CDR3 loop: CASSQGQGTNEKLFF. The CDR3 DNA reads TGTGCCAGCAGCCAAGGACAGGGGACTAATGAAAAACTGTTTTTT.